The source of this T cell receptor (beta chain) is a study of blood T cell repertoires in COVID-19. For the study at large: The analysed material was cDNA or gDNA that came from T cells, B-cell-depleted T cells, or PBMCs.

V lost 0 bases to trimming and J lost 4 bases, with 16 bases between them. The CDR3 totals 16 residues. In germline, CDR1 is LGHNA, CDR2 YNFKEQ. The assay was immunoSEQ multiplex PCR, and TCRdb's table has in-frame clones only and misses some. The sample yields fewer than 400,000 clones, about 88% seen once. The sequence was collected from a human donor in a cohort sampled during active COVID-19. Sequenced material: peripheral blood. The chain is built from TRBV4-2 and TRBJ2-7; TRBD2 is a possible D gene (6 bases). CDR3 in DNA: TGTGCCAGCAGCCAAGACCCTGGGGAACGGGGGTACGAGCAGTACTTC. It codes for CASSQDPGERGYEQYF.